This TCR beta chain was identified in a study of blood T cell repertoires in COVID-19. Study details: Acute and convalescent COVID-19 samples came from the United States, Italy and Spain. T cells, B-cell-depleted T cells, or PBMCs provided the cDNA or gDNA that served as material.

Germline V lookup: CDR1 SGHAT, CDR2 FQNNGV. V was pared by 5 bases and J by 5 bases, with 11 bases of the junction left unmatched. This CDR3 comprises 16 residues. Original methodology: Reference gene primer amplification in the assay estimated nucleated cell counts. Sequenced by immunoSEQ multiplex PCR; TCRdb stores in-frame clones only, minus some. The DNA was the basis for D and trimming; V, J and clone size are from that table. The sample shows roughly 150,000 clones, under 90% of them seen only once. Cohorts were based on clinical histories the participants reported. The chain links TRBV11-2 to TRBJ2-3; 9 bases agree with TRBD2. The sequenced material came from PBMCs or T cells enriched from blood (not recorded which). The TCR originated in a woman aged 55 to 70 who had recovered from COVID-19. The CDR3 loop reads CASSLQGGGALDTQYF. CDR3 in DNA: TGTGCCAGCAGCCTACAAGGCGGGGGGGCCTTAGATACGCAGTATTTT.